This entry features one T cell receptor beta chain sequence. What it recognizes is unknown. The CDR3 is 14 amino acids. TCRdb's table, derived via immunoSEQ multiplex PCR, lists solely in-frame clones and lacks some. In the table there are some 130,000 clones, 80% to 90% of which are singletons. The data derive from a study of cytotoxic CD8 clonotypes in ibrutinib-treated CLL. Looking at the study overall: More than 9 relapsed/refractory, some 14 treatment-naive; roughly 18 IGHV unmutated. Once treatment had gone on for a median of approximately 11 months, range 6 to 36, response samples were drawn. Study results and caveats: Clonality went higher at ibrutinib response and then dropped back toward baseline at progression. T-cell clonality at baseline went above that of age-matched healthy donors and rose and fell with circulating CD8+ T-cell counts.

V gene TRBV21-1 combines with J gene TRBJ1-3; the tabulated D call, TRBD1, remains unverified against the DNA. TRBV21-1 is shown as a pseudogene. This TCR was sampled from a human donor with chronic lymphocytic leukemia. Specimen: PBMCs, collected after 24 months of ibrutinib treatment. For the CDR3, the DNA is TGTGCCAGCTGTGGAGTCAGGGATGGAAACACCATATATTTT. Protein sequence: CASCGVRDGNTIYF.